These T cell receptor beta chains were read from a single sample in a study of blood T cell repertoires in COVID-19. Repertoires were generated with immunoSEQ multiplex PCR, while TCRdb's copy carries only in-frame clones and drops some. Of more than 150,000 clones detected, 80% to 90% appear once; the ten largest clones hold approximately 12%. The sequencing input was PBMCs or T cells enriched from blood (not recorded which). Receptors originate from a man in his forties who had recovered from COVID-19. The conserved cysteine and the conserved F or W are not part of the CDR3 here. Only part of the rows carry a size: once, few, many, or a class if the clone is expanded.

V: TRBV9; size: .; J: TRBJ2-2; CDR3: ASSARELAGATGELF
V: TRBV28; size: .; J: TRBJ2-7; CDR3: ASSSSPPSSYEQY
V: TRBV7-9; size: .; J: TRBJ2-5; CDR3: ASNTLGPAETQY
V: TRBV10-3; size: .; J: TRBJ2-3; CDR3: AISGGRVTDTQY
V: TRBV7-8; size: .; J: TRBJ1-1; CDR3: ASSLVTGMATEAF
V: TRBV9; size: .; J: TRBJ2-7; CDR3: ASSVTSSNYEQY
V: TRBV28; size: .; J: TRBJ2-1; CDR3: ASSSRNEQF
V: TRBV4-2; size: .; J: TRBJ1-2; CDR3: ASSQGDRVNYGYT
V: TRBV30; size: .; J: TRBJ2-7; CDR3: AWRTTNRAYEQY
V: TRBV6-6; size: .; J: TRBJ2-7; CDR3: ASSPPWSYSYEQY
V: TRBV6-5; size: .; J: TRBJ1-1; CDR3: ASSTTQNTEAF
V: TRBV6-5; size: .; J: TRBJ2-7; CDR3: ASSYDAGHSYEQY
V: TRBV7-8; size: .; J: TRBJ2-3; CDR3: ASSSTISTDTQY
V: TRBV7-2; size: .; J: TRBJ2-7; CDR3: ASSRSRDRVFRVNYEQY
V: TRBV19; size: .; J: TRBJ1-1; CDR3: ASIQGARINEAF
V: TRBV7-3; size: .; J: TRBJ2-1; CDR3: ASSLEESNEQF
V: TRBV18; size: .; J: TRBJ2-1; CDR3: ASSGTPSYNEQF
V: TRBV6-5; size: .; J: TRBJ2-7; CDR3: ASGGYEQY
V: TRBV12-3/TRBV12-4; size: .; J: TRBJ2-3; CDR3: ASSLQGADTQY
V: TRBV11-2; size: few; J: TRBJ2-7; CDR3: ASSLAGGAIGEQY
V: TRBV7-2; size: .; J: TRBJ2-1; CDR3: ASSFIAGVGYNEQF
V: TRBV11-3; size: once; J: TRBJ2-2; CDR3: ASSSRLDSGSTTGELF
V: TRBV16; size: .; J: TRBJ1-6; CDR3: ASSQISGRTLH
V: TRBV6-5; size: .; J: TRBJ2-4; CDR3: ASTTGAKNIQY
V: TRBV4-3; size: few; J: TRBJ2-7; CDR3: ASSQGTSSYEQY
V: TRBV21-1; size: .; J: TRBJ2-5; CDR3: ASSALRDLEDREKETQY
V: TRBV9; size: .; J: TRBJ2-3; CDR3: ASTHHGTNTDTQY
V: TRBV7-9; size: .; J: TRBJ2-7; CDR3: ASSLSTGSAGEQY
V: TRBV3-1/TRBV3-2; size: .; J: TRBJ2-7; CDR3: ASSQAGTGNYEQY
V: TRBV9; size: .; J: TRBJ1-3; CDR3: ASSVGTASGNTIY
V: TRBV13; size: .; J: TRBJ1-1; CDR3: ASSLGGWETEAF
V: TRBV30; size: few; J: TRBJ1-3; CDR3: AWSILGNTIY
V: TRBV18; size: .; J: TRBJ1-5; CDR3: ASSPGTGYNQPQH
V: TRBV9; size: .; J: TRBJ1-1; CDR3: ASSVGQLNTEAF
V: TRBV30; size: few; J: TRBJ1-2; CDR3: AWSVGGGGGYT
V: TRBV5-1; size: .; J: TRBJ1-1; CDR3: ASSFTGGASTEAF
V: TRBV12-5; size: .; J: TRBJ2-5; CDR3: ASAAEGGETQY
V: TRBV12-5; size: .; J: TRBJ2-1; CDR3: ASGLGTGNSYNEQF
V: TRBV6-5; size: .; J: TRBJ2-3; CDR3: ASSFGRGDTQY
V: TRBV7-2; size: .; J: TRBJ1-2; CDR3: ASSFGGANYGYT
V: TRBV7-2; size: once; J: TRBJ1-4; CDR3: ASSESGDRGAKLF
V: TRBV18; size: few; J: TRBJ2-2; CDR3: ASSPRQQNTGELF
V: TRBV10-3; size: few; J: TRBJ2-1; CDR3: AIVDRGDNEQF
V: TRBV7-3; size: .; J: TRBJ2-3; CDR3: ASSLGAGNTDTQY
V: TRBV25-1; size: .; J: TRBJ2-5; CDR3: ASSVLAGGVRGETQY
V: TRBV5-4; size: .; J: TRBJ2-1; CDR3: ASSPLAEPHNEQF
V: TRBV7-3; size: .; J: TRBJ2-3; CDR3: ASSATSGRAFSTDTQY
V: TRBV7-3; size: .; J: TRBJ2-3; CDR3: ASSLNSVGTDTQY
V: TRBV5-6; size: few; J: TRBJ1-6; CDR3: ASSLASGQGPNSPLH
V: TRBV25-1; size: .; J: TRBJ1-2; CDR3: ASSEYWDSNRWGYT
V: TRBV25-1; size: few; J: TRBJ2-1; CDR3: ASSGWDWGNEQF
V: TRBV5-1; size: .; J: TRBJ1-5; CDR3: ASSPGTEDQPQH
V: TRBV2; size: .; J: TRBJ1-2; CDR3: ASSEAGGADYGYT
V: TRBV19; size: once; J: TRBJ1-2; CDR3: ASSSRGSSDRGYT
V: TRBV4-3; size: .; J: TRBJ2-2; CDR3: ASSQGGPGGTGELF